This record concerns one T cell receptor beta chain sequence. Sequencing used immunoSEQ multiplex PCR; TCRdb keeps in-frame clones, though not all of them. The sample lists 330,000 or so clones, about 91% seen once, with around 8.9% in the top ten. These data come from a study of blood T cell repertoires in COVID-19. Turning to the study itself: COVID-19 samples, acute and convalescent, were from the United States, Italy and Spain. In each case, the material was cDNA or gDNA derived from T cells, B-cell-depleted T cells, or PBMCs.

V was trimmed by 0 bases and J by 6 bases, leaving 12 bases between them. Per the germline V gene, CDR1 is MNHNY and CDR2 is SVGAGI (reference sequence). This CDR3 is 14 amino acids long. The J gene is TRBJ2-7, the V gene TRBV6-6, with D tentatively TRBD1 (5 bases). This clonotype was sampled from a man aged 25 to 40 with COVID-19, enrolled during active disease. Sample: peripheral blood. The CDR3 sequence: CASSYSMQGFEQYF. CDR3 sequence (DNA): TGTGCCAGCAGTTACTCGATGCAGGGTTTCGAGCAGTACTTC.